Below are 10 T cell receptor beta chains sequenced from a single sample in a study of blood T cell repertoires in COVID-19. Repertoires were generated with immunoSEQ multiplex PCR, while TCRdb's copy carries only in-frame clones and drops some. The sample contains approximately 100,000 clones, about 85% of which appear only once. Input material: peripheral blood. These receptor sequences come from a man in his fifties or sixties in a cohort sampled during active COVID-19.

This sequence joins TRBV6-2 or TRBV6-3 and TRBJ1-6, with D tentatively TRBD1 (5 bases). Trimming took 6 bases from V and 14 from J, leaving 14 bases between them. Germline loops: CDR1 MNHEY, CDR2 SVGEGT. CDR3 length equals 12 residues. The CDR3 nucleotides are TGTGCCAGCAGCGACAGTTCTTTATCCCTCCACTTT. Translation gives CASSDSSLSLHF.

V gene TRBV2 combines with J gene TRBJ2-5; D may be TRBD1 (6 bases). The germline V gene has CDR1 SNHLY and CDR2 FYNNEI. V was trimmed by 4 bases and J by 5 bases, leaving 11 bases between them. This CDR3 region has 13 residues. Here the CDR3 DNA reads TGTGCCAGCAGTGGGGACACCGGGGAGACCCAGTACTTC. This sequence encodes CASSGDTGETQYF. Together with reference TRBV2 and TRBJ2-5, the CDR3 gives the full variable domain: EPEVTQTPSHQVTQMGQEVILRCVPISNHLYFYWYRQILGQKVEFLVSFYNNEISEKSEIFDDQFSVERPDGSNFTLKIRSTKLEDSAMYFCASSGDTGETQYFGPGTRLLVL.

This clone was observed once. This chain links TRBV15 with TRBJ2-2, with TRBD1 identical over 7 bases. The CDR3 contains 15 residues. Germline lookup yields CDR1 LNHNV and CDR2 YYDKDF (reference sequence). V shed 1 base and J 3 bases; nucleotides not matched to a gene: 2. CDR3 nucleotide sequence: TGTGCCACCAGCAGAGGTGACAGGGACACCGGGGAGCTGTTTTTT. Translating gives CATSRGDRDTGELFF.

V and J are TRBV23-1 and TRBJ1-1; 9 positions agree with TRBD1. TRBV23-1 is designated an ORF whose function remains uncertain. V shed 4 bases and J 4 bases; nucleotides not matched to a gene: 13. This CDR3 is built from 17 residues. CDR3 sequence reads: CASSLPWDREDRTEAFF. The CDR3 bases are TGCGCCAGCAGTCTTCCTTGGGACAGGGAAGATCGCACTGAAGCTTTCTTT.

The V gene is TRBV4-3, the J gene TRBJ2-3, with D hard to call. V lost 4 bases to trimming and J lost 0 bases, with 8 bases between them. Germline-derived CDR1 and CDR2 are LGHNA and YSLEER. The CDR3 is made up of 14 amino acids. This chain's CDR3 is CASSPRGSTDTQYF. CDR3 nucleotides: TGCGCCAGCAGCCCGCGCGGCAGCACAGATACGCAGTATTTT.

This sequence joins TRBV21-1 and TRBJ1-1. TRBV21-1 is recorded as a pseudogene. The CDR3 has 13 residues. CDR3 nucleotides: TGTGCCAGCAGCAAAGACCCGGACACTGAAGCTTTCTTT. Translation: CASSKDPDTEAFF.

The chain combines TRBV7-9 with TRBJ1-4; no reliable D call. The CDR3 has 14 residues. Germline values: CDR1 SEHNR, CDR2 FQNEAQ (reference sequence). The V and J ends lost 3 bases and 8 bases respectively, with 13 bases between them. In DNA, the CDR3 is TGTGCCAGCAGCTTTGACACTGGGGAGGAAAAACTGTTTTTT. Translation: CASSFDTGEEKLFF.

The J gene is TRBJ1-2, the V gene TRBV5-4, with D possibly matching TRBD1 (6 bases). V was pared by 4 bases and J by 3 bases, with 19 bases between. This CDR3 contains 16 residues. CDR1 SGHNT and CDR2 YYREEE come from the germline V gene (reference sequence). The CDR3 loop reads CASSPSPLQGYYGYTF. Here the CDR3 DNA reads TGTGCCAGCAGCCCTTCCCCTTTACAGGGCTACTATGGCTACACCTTC.

V is TRBV7-9 and J is TRBJ1-2; 8 positions agree with TRBD1. This CDR3 contains 15 residues. Per germline, CDR1 SEHNR and CDR2 FQNEAQ (reference sequence). V lost 6 bases to trimming and J lost 2 bases; unmatched junction nucleotides: 8. CDR3 in amino acids: CASSLWDRLNYGYTF. The CDR3 coding sequence is TGTGCCAGCAGTTTGTGGGACAGGTTAAACTATGGCTACACCTTC.

This clone was found once. The chain recombines TRBV3-1 (or the pseudogene TRBV3-2) with TRBJ2-1, with D uncertain. The CDR3 totals 14 residues. The V end was cut by 4 bases, the J end by 7 bases, with 14 bases between. Germline-derived CDR1 and CDR2 are LGHDT and YNNKEL (reference sequence). For the CDR3, the DNA is TGTGCCAGCAGCCTTAATCGAGGCGCGAATGAGCAGTTCTTC. Protein: CASSLNRGANEQFF.